This entry lists 20 T cell receptor beta chains sequenced from one sample in a study of T cell responses to AZD1222 COVID-19 vaccine. The repertoire was sequenced with immunoSEQ multiplex PCR; TCRdb's copy has only in-frame clones and lacks some. The repertoire includes some 130,000 clones, roughly 90% of them detected once, and roughly 3.5% sits in the top ten. Sequencing was performed on peripheral blood, taken on day 0 of AZD1222 vaccination. The receptors were gathered from an adult in good health.

CDR3 region: CASSFTGGRHGYTF. For the CDR3, the DNA is TGTGCCAGCAGTTTTACAGGCGGGCGTCATGGCTACACCTTC. V is TRBV6-5 and J is TRBJ1-2; perhaps TRBD1 as D (5 bases). V lost 4 bases to trimming and J lost 6 bases, with 15 bases between them. This CDR3 comprises 14 residues. Germline V gives CDR1 MNHEY, CDR2 SVGAGI.

This chain connects TRBV6-2 or TRBV6-3 to TRBJ2-3, with 9 bases matching TRBD2. In germline, CDR1 is MNHEY, CDR2 SVGEGT. This CDR3 region has 12 residues. With V trimmed by 5 bases and J by 12 bases, 6 bases remained unmatched. For the CDR3, the DNA is TGTGCCAGCAGTCGAGCGGGGGGTTTCCAGTATTTT. This codes for CASSRAGGFQYF.

V usage is TRBV6-4 and J usage is TRBJ2-3, with 10 bases identical to TRBD2. The V segment lost 2 bases and the J segment 5 bases; nucleotides outside the gene matches: 4. CDR1 MRHNA and CDR2 SNTAGT come from the germline V gene. The CDR3 is 15 amino acids. CDR3 protein: CASSDSGGAGDTQYF. CDR3 DNA: TGTGCCAGCAGTGACAGCGGGGGGGCAGGAGATACGCAGTATTTT.

J is TRBJ1-1 and V is TRBV19; possibly TRBD1 for D (6 bases). The ends were cut back, 3 bases at V and 7 bases at J, with 12 bases in the middle. Germline CDR1 and CDR2: LNHDA and SQIVND (reference sequence). This CDR3 is built from 13 residues. The CDR3 reads CASSMIPTGEAFF. The CDR3 region has the DNA TGTGCCAGTAGTATGATTCCGACAGGTGAAGCTTTCTTT.

This clone was observed a single time. The chain uses TRBV6-5 and TRBJ1-1; TRBD1 matches 9 bases. Germline V gives CDR1 MNHEY, CDR2 SVGAGI. The CDR3 totals 13 residues. Trimming cost V 8 bases and J 0 bases; bases outside gene matches: 1. This CDR3 is CASDRGVNTEAFF. CDR3 in DNA: TGTGCCAGCGACAGGGGGGTGAACACTGAAGCTTTCTTT.

The chain employs TRBV6-6 and TRBJ1-5, with D possibly TRBD1 on 5 matching bases. V shed 7 bases and J shed 6 bases, with 16 bases lying between them. Per the germline V gene, CDR1 is MNHNY and CDR2 is SVGAGI (reference sequence). This CDR3 has 14 amino acids. Here the CDR3 reads CASTLGEGFQPQHF. CDR3 bases: TGTGCCAGCACCCTGGGGGAGGGCTTTCAGCCCCAGCATTTT.

This chain joins TRBV10-2 and TRBJ1-5; TRBD1 is a possible D gene (6 bases). Germline V lookup: CDR1 WSHSY, CDR2 SAAADI. Trimming pared 3 bases from V and 8 bases from J, leaving 17 bases between. This CDR3 has 15 amino acids. CDR3 nucleotide sequence: TGCGCCAGCAGTGATACCCGGGACATTTCCGAGCCCCAGCATTTT. Translated, it gives CASSDTRDISEPQHF.

This chain connects TRBV3-1 (or the pseudogene TRBV3-2) to TRBJ2-1, with D possibly being TRBD2 (5 bases). The CDR3 is 13 amino acids. Germline V gene lookup returns CDR1 LGHDT and CDR2 YNNKEL (reference sequence). V lost 4 bases to trimming and J lost 10 bases, with 14 bases between them. The CDR3 is CASSPRGNREQFF. As DNA, the CDR3 is TGTGCCAGCAGCCCAAGAGGGAACCGCGAGCAGTTCTTC.

Of note for this clone: The same CDR3 also results from other DNA sequences found in this sample. This chain links TRBV12-3 or TRBV12-4 with TRBJ2-5, with D hard to call. CDR3 length: 12 residues. V was trimmed by 6 bases and J by 5 bases, leaving 10 bases between them. CDR3 protein: CASSPRRETQYF. CDR3 nucleotide sequence: TGTGCCAGCAGCCCCCGTCGGGAGACCCAGTACTTC.

Comments on this clone: The same CDR3 also results from other DNA sequences found in this sample. The chain joins TRBV6-1 to TRBJ1-4, with TRBD1 matching 10 bases. The CDR3 is 15 residues long. Germline trimming cut 2 bases from V and 6 bases from J; bases unmatched to any gene: 3. CDR1 and CDR2 (germline): MNHNS, SASEGT. Written as DNA, the CDR3 is TGTGCCAGCAGTGAAACTGGGACAGGGGATGAAAAACTGTTTTTT. This translates into CASSETGTGDEKLFF.

The gene calls are TRBV11-2 and TRBJ1-3; D call uncertain. Germline CDR1 reads SGHAT; CDR2 reads FQNNGV. This CDR3 is 17 amino acids long. V was pared by 2 bases and J by 0 bases, with 14 bases between. The CDR3 is CASSLTNPGPSGNTIYF. CDR3 in DNA: TGTGCCAGCAGCTTAACCAACCCGGGCCCCTCTGGAAACACCATATATTTT.

The gene calls are TRBV11-2 and TRBJ1-2; 10 positions agree with TRBD1. Germline values: CDR1 SGHAT, CDR2 FQNNGV. V lost 5 bases and J lost 3; bases outside the gene matches: 9. The CDR3 spans 16 residues. CDR3 protein: CASSTRDRGNHYGYTF. CDR3 bases: TGTGCCAGCAGCACACGGGACAGGGGCAACCACTATGGCTACACCTTC.

A single count supports this clone. J is TRBJ1-3 and V is TRBV19, with D hard to call. Per germline, CDR1 LNHDA and CDR2 SQIVND (reference sequence). V lost 3 bases and J lost 4, with 7 bases in between. There are 13 residues in the CDR3. DNA for the CDR3: TGTGCCAGTAGTATTCAACAGGGAAACACCATATATTTT. It is translated as CASSIQQGNTIYF.

The rearrangement uses TRBV6-1 and TRBJ2-4; 7 nucleotides line up with TRBD2. V lost 2 bases and J lost 0; bases outside the gene matches: 16. The CDR3 is made up of 20 amino acids. From germline, CDR1 is MNHNS and CDR2 SASEGT. The CDR3, as DNA: TGTGCCAGCAGTGAAAATGGGCTAGCGGACCTCAATCTAGCCAAAAACATTCAGTACTTC. Encoded protein: CASSENGLADLNLAKNIQYF.

This chain uses TRBV12-3 or TRBV12-4 with TRBJ2-3; D is unclear. V dropped 5 bases and J dropped 2 bases, with 8 bases sitting between them. CDR3 size: 13 residues. The CDR3 sequence: CASSGFSTDTQYF. CDR3 DNA: TGTGCCAGCAGTGGGTTTTCCACAGATACGCAGTATTTT.

This chain connects TRBV3-1 (or the pseudogene TRBV3-2) to TRBJ2-1, with D tentatively TRBD1 (6 bases). This CDR3 comprises 13 residues. Germline CDR1 and CDR2: LGHDT and YNNKEL (reference sequence). Trimming pared 3 bases from V and 15 bases from J, leaving 18 bases between. DNA of the CDR3: TGTGCCAGCAGCCAGGAAGCGACAGGACGAAGGTTCTTC. Its translation is CASSQEATGRRFF.

The rearrangement joins TRBV19 to TRBJ1-6, with a weak D call TRBD1 (5 bases). V shed 5 bases and J shed 0 bases, with 8 bases lying between them. Germline loops: CDR1 LNHDA, CDR2 SQIVND (reference sequence). There are 15 residues in the CDR3. The DNA for the CDR3 is TGTGCCAGTAGTTCGAGGGGCTCCTATAATTCACCCCTCCACTTT. It yields the protein CASSSRGSYNSPLHF.

The V gene is TRBV4-2, the J gene TRBJ2-5; D might be TRBD2 (5 bases). CDR1 LGHNA and CDR2 YNFKEQ come from the germline V gene. V was cut by 4 bases and J by 5 bases, with 26 bases left in between. CDR3 length: 18 residues. The CDR3 protein is CASSPSIRSGLSTETQYF. The CDR3, as DNA: TGTGCCAGCAGCCCGAGTATCCGGAGCGGACTTTCCACCGAGACCCAGTACTTC.

V usage is TRBV19 and J usage is TRBJ1-1, with 8 bases aligning to TRBD1. The CDR3 has 15 amino acids. Germline trimming cut 5 bases from V and 0 bases from J; bases unmatched to any gene: 5. Germline-derived CDR1 and CDR2 are LNHDA and SQIVND (reference sequence). The CDR3 DNA sequence: TGTGCCAGTAGTTGGACAGGGATAATGAACACTGAAGCTTTCTTT. Translating it yields CASSWTGIMNTEAFF.

The chain employs TRBV4-2 and TRBJ1-5; the match to TRBD1 covers 7 bases. This CDR3 has 15 amino acids. Germline CDR1 LGHNA, CDR2 YNFKEQ. Unmatched junction bases numbered 6, after V lost 6 bases and J lost 1 base. The CDR3 is CASRTGTDSNQPQHF. The DNA of the CDR3 is TGTGCCAGCAGGACCGGGACAGACAGCAATCAGCCCCAGCATTTT.